These 10 T cell receptor beta chains share one sample of origin, sequenced in a study of T cell responses to AZD1222 COVID-19 vaccine. The assay was immunoSEQ multiplex PCR, and TCRdb's table has in-frame clones only and misses some. The table has 75,000 to 100,000 clones, around nine tenths seen once; the top ten hold 2% to 2.5%. Here the sequenced sample was peripheral blood, taken on day 0 of AZD1222 vaccination. The receptors were sampled from an adult in good health.

This chain connects TRBV11-2 to TRBJ1-1; maybe TRBD1 (6 bases). This CDR3 has 12 amino acids. The V end was cut by 5 bases, the J end by 7 bases, with 11 bases between. Germline assignment: CDR1 SGHAT and CDR2 FQNNGV. The CDR3 sequence is CASSPTGHEAFF. The CDR3 nucleotides are TGTGCCAGCAGCCCGACAGGCCATGAAGCTTTCTTT. Variable domain in full (rest from reference TRBV11-2 and TRBJ1-1): EAGVAQSPRYKIIEKRQSVAFWCNPISGHATLYWYQQILGQGPKLLIQFQNNGVVDDSQLPKDRFSAERLKGVDSTLKIQPAKLEDSAVYLCASSPTGHEAFFGQGTRLTVV.

V usage is TRBV7-3 and J usage is TRBJ1-2; TRBD1 might be the D (6 bases). Trimming removed 5 bases at V and 2 bases at J, with 15 bases between. The CDR3 has 15 amino acids. The germline CDR1 and CDR2 sequences are SGHTA and FQGTGA. The DNA for the CDR3 is TGTGCCAGCAGCGACGGATGGGGGCCGAACTATGGCTACACCTTC. Residues: CASSDGWGPNYGYTF.

This chain uses TRBV18 with TRBJ2-5; 9 bases map to TRBD2. Germline CDR1 KGHSH, CDR2 LQKENI. CDR3 size: 14 residues. Unmatched junction bases numbered 1, after V lost 4 bases and J lost 1 base. The CDR3 region is CASSLLAGQETQYF. The CDR3 bases are TGTGCCAGCTCACTACTAGCGGGCCAAGAGACCCAGTACTTC.

The V call is TRBV3-1 (or the pseudogene TRBV3-2), the J call TRBJ2-2, with TRBD2 matching 7 bases. The CDR3 length is 15 residues. Unmatched junction bases numbered 3, after V lost 1 base and J lost 4 bases. Germline lookup yields CDR1 LGHDT and CDR2 YNNKEL (reference sequence). This chain's CDR3 is CASSQGERGTGELFF. CDR3 bases: TGTGCCAGCAGCCAAGGGGAGCGGGGCACCGGGGAGCTGTTTTTT.

The chain combines TRBV6-5 with TRBJ1-2; TRBD1 agrees at 8 bases. Germline CDR1 reads MNHEY; CDR2 reads SVGAGI. Trimming at V came to 6 bases and at J to 4 bases, leaving 4 bases not matched to a gene. There are 13 residues in the CDR3. The chain's CDR3 is CASSSGQGYGYTF. The CDR3 DNA follows: TGTGCCAGCAGCTCAGGACAGGGCTATGGCTACACCTTC.

This clone appeared a single time. The CDR3 region is CAWDQGGRAFF. For the CDR3, the DNA is TGTGCCTGGGACCAGGGGGGCCGAGCTTTCTTT. This chain joins TRBV30 and TRBJ1-1; 7 bases match TRBD1. The germline V gene encodes CDR1 GTSNPN and CDR2 SVGIG (reference sequence). CDR3 size: 11 residues. Trimming took 5 bases from V and 10 from J; bases not matched to a gene: 7.

The chain has TRBV7-9 and TRBJ2-7; D perhaps matches TRBD2 (5 bases). This CDR3 comprises 15 residues. V gave up 4 bases and J gave up 1 base, with 14 bases separating them. Germline V gene sequence: CDR1 SEHNR, CDR2 FQNEAQ (reference sequence). The CDR3 sequence: CASSSLAGVSYEQYF. The CDR3 region has the DNA TGTGCCAGCAGCTCCCTAGCCGGGGTGTCCTACGAGCAGTACTTC.

The chain combines TRBV29-1 with TRBJ1-1, with D uncertain. Germline lookup yields CDR1 SQVTM and CDR2 ANQGSEA. This CDR3 region has 14 residues. Trimming shortened V by 0 bases and J by 5 bases, and 13 bases separated the two germline ends. The chain's CDR3 is CSVEDPTVLTEAFF. The CDR3 bases are TGCAGCGTTGAAGATCCTACGGTACTAACTGAAGCTTTCTTT.

The J gene is TRBJ1-5, the V gene TRBV2; possible D gene TRBD1, 5 bases. Trimming removed 6 bases from V and 7 bases from J, with 16 bases in between. The germline gives CDR1 SNHLY, CDR2 FYNNEI. CDR3 length equals 14 residues. CDR3 loop: CASRRGSGGQPQHF. The DNA of the CDR3 is TGTGCCAGCAGAAGGGGATCAGGAGGGCAGCCCCAGCATTTT.

The CDR3 reads CASSILQKNYGYTF. In DNA form, the CDR3 reads TGTGCCAGTAGTATTCTACAGAAAAACTATGGCTACACCTTC. The J gene is TRBJ1-2, the V gene TRBV19; D remains unclear. The germline CDR1 and CDR2 sequences are LNHDA and SQIVND (reference sequence). Trimming took off 3 bases at V and 2 bases at J, with 10 bases between the two ends. CDR3 length equals 14 residues. The complete variable domain, with remaining parts taken from reference TRBV19 and TRBJ1-2, reads DGGITQSPKYLFRKEGQNVTLSCEQNLNHDAMYWYRQDPGQGLRLIYYSQIVNDFQKGDIAEGYSVSREKKESFPLTVTSAQKNPTAFYLCASSILQKNYGYTFGSGTRLTVV.